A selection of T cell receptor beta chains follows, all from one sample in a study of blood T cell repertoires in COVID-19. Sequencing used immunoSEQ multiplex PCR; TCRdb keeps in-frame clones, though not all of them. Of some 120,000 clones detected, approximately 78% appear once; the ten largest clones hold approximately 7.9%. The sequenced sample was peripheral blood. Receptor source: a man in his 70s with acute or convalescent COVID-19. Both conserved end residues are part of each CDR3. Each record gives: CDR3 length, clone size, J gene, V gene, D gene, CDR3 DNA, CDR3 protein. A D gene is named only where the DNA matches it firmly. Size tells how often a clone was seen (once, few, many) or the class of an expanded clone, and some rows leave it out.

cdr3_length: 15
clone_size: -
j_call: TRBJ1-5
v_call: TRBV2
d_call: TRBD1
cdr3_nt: TGTGCCAGCAGTGGACAGGGGGCGGCTAATCAGCCCCAGCATTTT
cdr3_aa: CASSGQGAANQPQHF

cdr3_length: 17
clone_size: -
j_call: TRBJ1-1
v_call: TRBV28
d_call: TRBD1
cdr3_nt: TGTGCCAGCAGTAGCCCGGGACAGGTCAAAAGAGGCACTGAAGCTTTCTTT
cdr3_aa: CASSSPGQVKRGTEAFF

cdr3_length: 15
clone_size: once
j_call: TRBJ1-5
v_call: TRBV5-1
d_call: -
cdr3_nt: TGCGCCAGCAGCTTGGGGGGCCAGACGGATCAGCCCCAGCATTTT
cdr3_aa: CASSLGGQTDQPQHF

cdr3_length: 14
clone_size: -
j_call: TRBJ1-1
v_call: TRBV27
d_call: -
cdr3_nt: TGTGCCAGCAGTTTTCGACAGGAGGTGACTGAAGCTTTCTTT
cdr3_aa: CASSFRQEVTEAFF

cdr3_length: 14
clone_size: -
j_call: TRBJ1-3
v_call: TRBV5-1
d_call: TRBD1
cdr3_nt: TGCGCCAGCAGGACAGGGACCTCTGGAAACACCATATATTTT
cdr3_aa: CASRTGTSGNTIYF

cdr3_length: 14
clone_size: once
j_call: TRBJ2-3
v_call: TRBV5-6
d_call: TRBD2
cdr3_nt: TGTGCCAGCAGCTTGGGGCTAGCGGGGGGTACGCAGTATTTT
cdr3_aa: CASSLGLAGGTQYF

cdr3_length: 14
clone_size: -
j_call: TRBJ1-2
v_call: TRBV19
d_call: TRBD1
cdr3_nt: TGTGCCAGTAGGGGGACAGGGGGGCTCTATGGCTACACCTTC
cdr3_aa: CASRGTGGLYGYTF

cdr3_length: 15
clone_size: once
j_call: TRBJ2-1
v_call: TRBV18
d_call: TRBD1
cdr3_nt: TGTGCCAGCTCACCCAACCGGGACAGCTACAATGAGCAGTTCTTC
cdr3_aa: CASSPNRDSYNEQFF

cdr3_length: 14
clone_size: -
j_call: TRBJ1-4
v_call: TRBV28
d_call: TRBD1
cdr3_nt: TGTGCCAGCAGACTCACAGGGGGCGATGAAAAACTGTTTTTT
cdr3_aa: CASRLTGGDEKLFF

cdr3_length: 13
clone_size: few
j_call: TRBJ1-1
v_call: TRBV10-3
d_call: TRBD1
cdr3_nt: TGTGCCATCAGTGCCAGGGGGGACAGTGAAGCTTTCTTT
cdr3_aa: CAISARGDSEAFF

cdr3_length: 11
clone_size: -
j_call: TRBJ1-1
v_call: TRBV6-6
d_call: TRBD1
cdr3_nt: TGTGCCAGCAGCCAGGACAGGCGGGCTTTCTTT
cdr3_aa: CASSQDRRAFF

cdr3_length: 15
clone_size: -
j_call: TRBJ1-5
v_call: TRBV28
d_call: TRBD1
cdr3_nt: TGTGCCAGCAGTTTAGGGACAGGGTACAATCAGCCCCAGCATTTT
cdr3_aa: CASSLGTGYNQPQHF

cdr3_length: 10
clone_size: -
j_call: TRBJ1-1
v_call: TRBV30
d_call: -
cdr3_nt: TGTGCCGCGTGGACATTTGAAGCTTTCTTT
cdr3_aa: CAAWTFEAFF

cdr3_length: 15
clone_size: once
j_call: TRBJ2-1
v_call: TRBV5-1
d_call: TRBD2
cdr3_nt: TGCGCCAGCAGCTTGGGACTAGCGGGAACGAATGAGCAGTTCTTC
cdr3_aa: CASSLGLAGTNEQFF

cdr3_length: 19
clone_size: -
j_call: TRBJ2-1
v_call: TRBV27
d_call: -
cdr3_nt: TGTGCCAGCCAATTATCGGCGGGCGGGGCGCGGGTTTCCTACAATGAGCAGTTCTTC
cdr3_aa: CASQLSAGGARVSYNEQFF

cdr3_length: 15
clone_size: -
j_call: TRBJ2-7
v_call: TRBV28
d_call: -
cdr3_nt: TGTGCCAGCAGACGACCGGGACAAGGGTCCTACGAGCAGTACTTC
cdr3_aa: CASRRPGQGSYEQYF

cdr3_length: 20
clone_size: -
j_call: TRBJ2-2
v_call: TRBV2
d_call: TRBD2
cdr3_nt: TGTGCCAGCGAGCGAAATACCGGGACTAGCGGGGATCTAGGCACCGGGGAGCTGTTTTTT
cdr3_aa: CASERNTGTSGDLGTGELFF

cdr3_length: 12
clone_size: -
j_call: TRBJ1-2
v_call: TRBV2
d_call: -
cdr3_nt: TGTGCCAGCAACAGGGATAACTATGGCTACACCTTC
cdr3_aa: CASNRDNYGYTF

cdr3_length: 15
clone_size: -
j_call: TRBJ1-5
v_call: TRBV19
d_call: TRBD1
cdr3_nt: TGTGCCAGTAGTATTCCACCCGGGACAGGGCAGCCCCAGCATTTT
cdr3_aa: CASSIPPGTGQPQHF

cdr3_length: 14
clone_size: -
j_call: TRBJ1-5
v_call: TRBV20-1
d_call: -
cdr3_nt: TGCAGTGCTAGTGCCACAGCGGTAAATCAGCCCCAGCATTTT
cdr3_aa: CSASATAVNQPQHF

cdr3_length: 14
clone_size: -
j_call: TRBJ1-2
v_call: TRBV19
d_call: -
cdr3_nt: TGTGCCAGTTCCTTACTGACTTCCTCCTACGGCTACACCTTC
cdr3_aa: CASSLLTSSYGYTF

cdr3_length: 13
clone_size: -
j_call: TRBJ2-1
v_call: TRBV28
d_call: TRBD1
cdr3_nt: TGTGCCAGCAGTTCCGACAGGGTCAATGAGCAGTTCTTC
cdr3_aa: CASSSDRVNEQFF

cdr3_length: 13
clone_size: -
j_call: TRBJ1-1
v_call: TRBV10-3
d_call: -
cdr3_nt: TGTGCCACCTCAGGCGGGCTGAACACTGAAGCTTTCTTT
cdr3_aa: CATSGGLNTEAFF

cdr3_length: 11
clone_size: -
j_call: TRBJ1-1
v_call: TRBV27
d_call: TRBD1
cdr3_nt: TGTGCCAGCAGCTCTACAGGGGAGGCTTTCTTT
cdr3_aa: CASSSTGEAFF

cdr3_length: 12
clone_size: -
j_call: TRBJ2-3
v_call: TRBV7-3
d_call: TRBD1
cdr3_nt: TGTGCCAGCAGCCCAGGGGGAGATACGCAGTATTTT
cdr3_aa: CASSPGGDTQYF

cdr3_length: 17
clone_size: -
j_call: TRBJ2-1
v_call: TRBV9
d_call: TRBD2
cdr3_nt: TGTGCCAGCAGCGCCCCGCCGGGACTAGCGGGATCAGGTGAGCAGTTCTTC
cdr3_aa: CASSAPPGLAGSGEQFF

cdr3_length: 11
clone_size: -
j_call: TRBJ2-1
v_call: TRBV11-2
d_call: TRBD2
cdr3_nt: TGTGCCAGCACCGGGAGGAATGAGCAGTTCTTC
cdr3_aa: CASTGRNEQFF

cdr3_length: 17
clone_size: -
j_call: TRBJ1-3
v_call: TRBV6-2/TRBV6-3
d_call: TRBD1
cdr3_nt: TGTGCCAGCAGTCATCCGGGACAGGGGACCTCTGGAAACACCATATATTTT
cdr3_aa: CASSHPGQGTSGNTIYF

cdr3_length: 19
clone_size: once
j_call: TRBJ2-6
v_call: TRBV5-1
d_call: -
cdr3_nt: TGCGCCAGCAGCTTGGCGAACTACGGCAGGGGCCCTGGGGCCAACGTCCTGACTTTC
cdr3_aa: CASSLANYGRGPGANVLTF

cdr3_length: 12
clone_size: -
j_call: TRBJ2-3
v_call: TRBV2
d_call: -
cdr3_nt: TGTGCCAGCAGTGCTACCCGAGATACGCAGTATTTT
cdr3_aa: CASSATRDTQYF

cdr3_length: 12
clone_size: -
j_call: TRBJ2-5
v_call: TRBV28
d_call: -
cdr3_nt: TGTGCCAGCAGTTCAGGACTGGAGACCCAGTACTTC
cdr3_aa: CASSSGLETQYF

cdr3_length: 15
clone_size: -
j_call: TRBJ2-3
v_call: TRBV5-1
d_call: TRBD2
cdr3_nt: TGCGCCAGCAGCTTTAGTAGCGGGAGCACAGATACGCAGTATTTT
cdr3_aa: CASSFSSGSTDTQYF

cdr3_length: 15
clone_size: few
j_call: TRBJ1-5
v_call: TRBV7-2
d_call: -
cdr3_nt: TGTGCCAGCAGCGCCCAGCGGGGGGGGACGCAGCCCCAGCATTTT
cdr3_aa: CASSAQRGGTQPQHF

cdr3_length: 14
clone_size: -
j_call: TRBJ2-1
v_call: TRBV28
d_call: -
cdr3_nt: TGTGCCAGCATTGGGGCGGGATCCTACAATGAGCAGTTCTTC
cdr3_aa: CASIGAGSYNEQFF

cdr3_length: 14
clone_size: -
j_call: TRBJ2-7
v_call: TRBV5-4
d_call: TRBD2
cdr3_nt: TGTGCCAGCAGCAGGACTAGCGTCGAAAACGAGCAGTACTTC
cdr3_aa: CASSRTSVENEQYF

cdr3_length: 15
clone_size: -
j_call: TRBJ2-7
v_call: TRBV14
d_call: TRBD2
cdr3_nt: TGTGCCAGCAGCCAGCATCCTAGCGGGGCCTACGAGCAGTACTTC
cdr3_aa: CASSQHPSGAYEQYF

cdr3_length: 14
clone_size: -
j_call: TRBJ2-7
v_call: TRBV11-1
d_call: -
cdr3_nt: TGTGCCAGCAGCTTGTGGGGGGTCACGGACGAGCAGTACTTC
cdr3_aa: CASSLWGVTDEQYF

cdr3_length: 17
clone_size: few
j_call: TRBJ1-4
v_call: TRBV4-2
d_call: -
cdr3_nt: TGTGCCAGCAGCCAAGATCAAAGGCAGGGAATTTATGAAAAACTGTTTTTT
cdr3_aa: CASSQDQRQGIYEKLFF

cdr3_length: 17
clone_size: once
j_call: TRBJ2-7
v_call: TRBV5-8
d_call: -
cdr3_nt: TGTGCCAGCAGCCCTAAACGAGACTGGCCGACCAACTACGAGCAGTACTTC
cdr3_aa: CASSPKRDWPTNYEQYF

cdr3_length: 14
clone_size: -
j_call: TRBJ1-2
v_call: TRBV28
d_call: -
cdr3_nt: TGTGCCAGCAGCCCAGGGAGGGTGAGGGTCGGCTACACCTTC
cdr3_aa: CASSPGRVRVGYTF

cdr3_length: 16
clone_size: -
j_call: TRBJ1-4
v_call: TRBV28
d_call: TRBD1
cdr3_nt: TGTGCCAGCAGTTCCCTAACCGGGACAGGGGATGAAAAACTGTTTTTT
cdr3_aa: CASSSLTGTGDEKLFF

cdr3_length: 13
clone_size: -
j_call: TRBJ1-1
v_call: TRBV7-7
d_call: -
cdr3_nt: TGTGCTAGCAGAGCGGGTCCGAACACTGAAGCTTTCTTT
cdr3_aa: CASRAGPNTEAFF